This record covers a single T cell receptor (beta chain). Its antigen is still unknown. This record belongs to a study of cytomegalovirus exposure and HLA in healthy donors. General observations from the study: The study had only CMV serostatus as immune exposure information. TCR beta sequences numbering under 20,000 were associated with HLA alleles at 0.05 false discovery rate in a later analysis.

The PCR was carried out with 60 Vbeta primers and 13 Jbeta primers. TCRdb keeps only in-frame clones here, not all; method: immunoSEQ multiplex PCR. The sample records fewer than 140,000 clones, about 75% being singletons. Germline V gene sequence: CDR1 MNHNS, CDR2 SASEGT. There are 15 residues in the CDR3. Input material: PBMCs. The source is a male donor in good health and CMV-seropositive. This chain connects TRBV6-1 to TRBJ2-5, with D uncertain. The J call is in doubt because the DNA end fits TRBJ2-7 better. This chain's CDR3 is CASSELPISSYEQYF. DNA of the CDR3: TGTGCCAGCAGTGAACTTCCGATAAGCTCCTACGAGCAGTACTTC.